This TCR beta chain was sequenced for a study of T-cell memory formation after mild COVID-19. J lost 0 bases, V lost 1 base, and 1 base had no gene match. The CDR3 spans 15 residues. Germline CDR1 reads MGHRA; CDR2 reads YSYEKL. Barcoded TCR alpha and TCR beta cDNA libraries with UMIs came from 5'RACE using constant-segment primers. TCRdb fed the 5' RACE reads into MiXCR, producing one record per CDR3 protein. The sample shows about 360,000 distinct CDR3 sequences, approximately 15% of them seen only once. The chain recombines TRBV4-1 with TRBJ2-7, with 9 bases identical to TRBD2. This sequence originates from a man between 18 and 29 years old who had mild COVID-19 (a few samples of this study predate the infection). Cell type and time point are not known. The sample was PBMCs or a T cell subset sorted from them (not recorded which). CDR3 amino acids: CASSQVTSGSYEQYF. The CDR3 DNA sequence: TGCGCCAGCAGCCAAGTGACTAGCGGCTCCTACGAGCAGTACTTC.